This T cell receptor beta chain appears in the sequencing data of a study of glioma-infiltrating T cells. CDR1 and CDR2 from the germline V gene are MNHNS and SASEGT. The CDR3 runs 16 residues. V lost 5 bases and J 0 bases, leaving 14 bases between the germline ends. Study-wide points: CDR3 overlap between tissue and blood was very small. Gliomas, especially low-grade, showed above-expected tissue-blood divergence; non-neoplastic patients showed below.

A remark on this clonotype: Its target is unknown.

The iRepertoire nested amplicon-rescue multiplex PCR amplified TCR alpha and beta CDR3s from RNA. One-step reverse transcription and amplification started from about 100-400 ng of tissue mRNA or PBMC total RNA. TCRdb called the multiplex PCR reads again in MiXCR, with one record for every CDR3 protein. The data contain about 180,000 distinct CDR3 sequences, approximately 40% of them singletons. This chain joins TRBV6-1 and TRBJ1-5; D possibly corresponds to TRBD1 (6 bases). Sequencing was performed on glioma tissue, nonneoplastic brain tissue, or PBMCs (not recorded which). The sequence derives from a human donor with low-grade glioma or glioblastoma, undergoing nonglioma brain surgery, or in good health (not recorded which). The chain's CDR3 is CASSHGGADSNQPQHF. CDR3 in DNA: TGTGCCAGCAGTCACGGGGGGGCCGATAGCAATCAGCCCCAGCATTTT.